Sequencing of this T cell receptor beta chain was carried out in a study of OX40 agonist ivuxolimab in advanced cancers. Broadly, across the study: Ivuxolimab was a fully human IgG2 agonistic monoclonal antibody targeting the costimulatory receptor OX40 (CD134). Intravenous ivuxolimab was administered to patients every 2 weeks at six dose levels: 0.01, 0.1, 0.3, 1.5, 3 and 10 mg/kg. Of the approximately 50 patients in dose escalation, about 20 had hepatocellular carcinoma, some 15 had melanoma, 9 had renal cell carcinoma and 9 had head and neck cancer. A male proportion of approximately 83% and a mean age of approximately 55 years, ranging from about 20 to 79, were recorded for the dose-escalation cohort. Patients were allowed to have had prior anti-PD-1, anti-PD-L1 or anti-CTLA-4 therapy, and around 37% of the dose-escalation patients had previously received checkpoint inhibitors. Partial responses were achieved by three dose-escalation patients, of whom one had hepatocellular carcinoma and two had cutaneous melanoma. The point of sequencing TCRbeta in the periphery was to test whether ivuxolimab changed TCR sequence diversity and drove clonal T-cell expansion. The paper reports the monotherapy dose-escalation portion (N of about 47 patients) of the phase I ivuxolimab trial.

Patients with a history of autoimmune disease or receiving systemic immunosuppression were excluded from the trial. Peripheral blood for TCR sequencing was drawn from every dose cohort at baseline, at cycle 4 day 1 and at cycle 7 day 1. The samples were drawn from a first-in-human, open-label, multicenter phase I dose-escalation trial of ivuxolimab. Adults with locally advanced or metastatic head and neck squamous cell, hepatocellular, melanoma or renal cell carcinoma were enrolled in the trial. Before TCR sequencing, CD4+ T cells and CD8+ T cells were sorted from peripheral blood as separate populations. The V end loses 0 bases and the J end loses 5 bases, and a stretch of 7 bases separates them. CDR1 is given as WNHNN and CDR2 as SYGVQD, both from the germline V gene (reference sequence). The CDR3, from cysteine to phenylalanine, totals 13 residues. Solely the CDR3 DNA is kept, with 39 bases framed from the first base.

Beyond this particular receptor, the publication reports: Low levels of normalized T-cell clonal expansion were also seen in some patients who did not respond. At doses of 0.1 to 3.0 mg/kg, clonal expansion of both CD4+ and CD8+ T cells in blood was seen between baseline and week 6. On average, CD8+ T cells showed more expanded clones than CD4+ T cells after ivuxolimab. In the 0.1-3.0 mg/kg groups, partial responders had among the lowest normalized peripheral clonal expansion, particularly in CD8+ T cells. The antigen specificity of the clonally expanded peripheral T cells was not determined.

To sequence the TCRbeta CDR3 region, genomic DNA was isolated from the sorted cells. The immunoSEQ Assay was used for sequencing of TCRbeta CDR3 regions. The immuneACCESS repertoire file appears here via TCRdb, limited to in-frame rearrangements. These files lack a portion of the clones; in checked studies, under half of the deficit traces to unresolved V genes, and the cause of the others is not known. This sample has 68,000 or so clones in its table, and approximately 86% of those were observed once. 2% to 2.5% of the sample belongs to the ten largest clones. With respect to this clone: What antigen it recognizes has not been identified. Base qualities were left out, and no much larger clone turns up one base away.

Recombination linked TRBV10-1 to TRBJ1-1; no D segment can be confidently identified. This receptor was taken from an adult with an advanced solid tumor such as melanoma, head and neck, liver or kidney cancer. The specimen was CD4+ or CD8+ T cells sorted from blood, collected in a trial of the OX40 agonist ivuxolimab. The CDR3 amino acid sequence is: CASSESIRTEAFF. The DNA sequence is TGCGCCAGCAGTGAGTCAATTAGAACTGAAGCTTTCTTT.